This T cell receptor beta chain originates from a study of blood T cell repertoires in COVID-19. The repertoire was sequenced with immunoSEQ multiplex PCR; TCRdb's copy has only in-frame clones and lacks some. The profile shows about 120,000 clones, approximately 90% of them singletons. The CDR3 is 13 residues long. V was pared by 7 bases and J by 4 bases, with 13 bases between. Germline-derived CDR1 and CDR2 are MDHEN and SYDVKM. Material for sequencing was peripheral blood. The V and J genes are TRBV28 and TRBJ1-2; D is unclear. This receptor was taken from a human donor with acute or convalescent COVID-19. The donor label of this sample is uncertain. CDR3 amino acids: CASTGSGSYGYTF. The CDR3 nucleotides are TGTGCCAGCACCGGGAGCGGCTCCTATGGCTACACCTTC.